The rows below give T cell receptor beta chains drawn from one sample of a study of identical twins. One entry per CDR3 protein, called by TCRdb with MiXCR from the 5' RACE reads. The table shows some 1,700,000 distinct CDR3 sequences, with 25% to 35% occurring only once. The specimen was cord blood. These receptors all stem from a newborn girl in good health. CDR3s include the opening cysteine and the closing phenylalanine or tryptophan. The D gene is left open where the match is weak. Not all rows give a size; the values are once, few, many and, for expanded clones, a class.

CASSHPCGVNEQFF	TGCGCCAGCAGCCACCCTTGTGGGGTCAATGAGCAGTTCTTC	once	.	TRBJ2-1	TRBV23-1
CASSRGLAEIYEQYF	TGTGCCAGCAGCCGTGGACTAGCGGAGATCTACGAGCAGTACTTC	few	TRBD2	TRBJ2-7	TRBV5-6
CASSLAPTSPFSYNEQFF	TGCGCCAGCAGCTTGGCCCCCACTAGTCCTTTCTCCTACAATGAGCAGTTCTTC	.	.	TRBJ2-1	TRBV5-1
CAISEMSGNQPQHF	TGTGCCATCAGTGAGATGTCAGGCAATCAGCCCCAGCATTTT	many	.	TRBJ1-5	TRBV10-3
CASSQRVRLAGVRNNEQFF	TGTGCCAGCAGCCAACGGGTTCGACTAGCGGGAGTTCGTAACAATGAGCAGTTCTTC	.	TRBD2	TRBJ2-1	TRBV3-1
CSVENGVSTDTQYF	TGCAGCGTTGAGAACGGGGTTAGCACAGATACGCAGTATTTT	many	.	TRBJ2-3	TRBV29-1
CASTLGTANTEAFF	TGTGCCAGCACCCTCGGGACGGCGAACACTGAAGCTTTCTTT	.	.	TRBJ1-1	TRBV12-3/TRBV12-4
CASSQGTGSLSYEQYF	TGTGCCAGCAGCCAAGGAACAGGGAGCCTCTCCTACGAGCAGTACTTC	few	.	TRBJ2-7	TRBV3-1
CSAEDLYDTQYF	TGCAGTGCGGAGGACCTTTACGATACGCAGTATTTT	.	.	TRBJ2-3	TRBV20-1
CSARDLQGGYGYTF	TGCAGTGCTAGAGACCTACAGGGGGGATATGGCTACACCTTC	many	TRBD1	TRBJ1-2	TRBV20-1
CASSLGGLAPYNEQFF	TGTGCCAGCAGTTTAGGGGGACTAGCACCCTACAATGAGCAGTTCTTC	many	TRBD2	TRBJ2-1	TRBV12-3/TRBV12-4
CASSKGERLAKNIQYF	TGTGCCAGCAGCAAAGGGGAGCGGCTAGCCAAAAACATTCAGTACTTC	.	.	TRBJ2-4	TRBV21-1
CASSSTSGTYEQYF	TGTGCCAGCAGCTCAACTAGCGGGACCTACGAGCAGTACTTC	.	TRBD2	TRBJ2-7	TRBV7-2
CASSLDSGLGNDEQFF	TGTGCCAGCAGTTTAGACTCGGGACTAGGCAACGATGAGCAGTTCTTC	few	TRBD2	TRBJ2-1	TRBV28
CASRDIGETQYF	TGTGCCAGCAGGGACATAGGAGAGACCCAGTACTTC	few	.	TRBJ2-5	TRBV2
CASNRSRGRPYGYTF	TGTGCCAGCAACCGGTCGCGGGGCCGACCGTATGGCTACACCTTC	few	.	TRBJ1-2	TRBV3-1
CSAPGQGRTDTQYF	TGCAGTGCACCCGGACAGGGGCGCACAGATACGCAGTATTTT	few	TRBD1	TRBJ2-3	TRBV20-1
CASSKRDRDYGYTF	TGTGCCAGTAGTAAACGGGACAGGGACTATGGCTACACCTTC	.	TRBD1	TRBJ1-2	TRBV19
CASSQVRTSAHRSDEQYF	TGTGCCAGCAGCCAAGTCCGAACTAGCGCCCATCGATCGGATGAGCAGTACTTC	few	TRBD2	TRBJ2-7	TRBV14
CAITASGSGEQYF	TGTGCCATCACGGCTAGCGGGAGCGGTGAGCAGTACTTC	few	TRBD2	TRBJ2-5	TRBV10-3
CASRWGGGDDYGYTF	TGTGCCAGCAGGTGGGGAGGGGGCGATGACTATGGCTACACCTTC	.	TRBD1	TRBJ1-2	TRBV13
CATSREQLAWDTQYF	TGTGCCACCAGCAGAGAGCAACTAGCATGGGATACGCAGTATTTT	once	.	TRBJ2-3	TRBV15
CASSSLSAGVYGYTF	TGTGCCAGCAGTTCCCTCAGTGCAGGGGTCTATGGCTACACCTTC	few	.	TRBJ1-2	TRBV12-3/TRBV12-4
CASSEDFSSNYGYTF	TGTGCCAGCAGTGAAGATTTCAGTTCTAACTATGGCTACACCTTC	.	.	TRBJ1-2	TRBV6-1
CASSLLRGTTDTQYF	TGTGCCAGCAGTTTACTTAGAGGGACCACAGATACGCAGTATTTT	.	.	TRBJ2-3	TRBV6-1
CASSYRPRDRDEQFF	TGTGCCAGCAGTTACCGCCCCAGGGACAGGGATGAGCAGTTCTTC	few	TRBD1	TRBJ2-1	TRBV6-2/TRBV6-3
CASSFFATGINEQFF	TGTGCCAGCAGCTTCTTCGCGACAGGGATCAATGAGCAGTTCTTC	few	TRBD1	TRBJ2-1	TRBV11-3
CASSQVGGLGYTF	TGTGCCAGCAGCCAAGTGGGGGGACTTGGCTACACCTTC	few	.	TRBJ1-2	TRBV3-1
CASSLGRLMPCEQYF	TGCGCCAGCAGCCTGGGACGCTTGATGCCCTGCGAGCAGTACTTC	.	.	TRBJ2-7	TRBV5-1
CASSLSRGRKGPGANVLTF	TGTGCCAGCAGCTTATCTAGGGGGCGAAAAGGACCTGGGGCCAACGTCCTGACTTTC	few	TRBD1	TRBJ2-6	TRBV13
CASSFRSQPQHF	TGTGCCAGCAGTTTTAGGAGTCAGCCCCAGCATTTT	.	.	TRBJ1-5	TRBV28
CASSAYRSGEQYF	TGTGCCAGCAGCGCTTACCGTAGCGGGGAGCAGTACTTC	.	TRBD2	TRBJ2-7	TRBV12-3/TRBV12-4
CASSFHGLARSSYEQYF	TGTGCCAGCAGTTTTCACGGACTTGCCCGAAGCTCCTACGAGCAGTACTTC	few	.	TRBJ2-7	TRBV27
CASLSGTVKETQYF	TGTGCCAGCCTGTCCGGGACAGTAAAAGAGACCCAGTACTTC	.	TRBD1	TRBJ2-5	TRBV6-1
CASSMGLRYGLPDTQYF	TGTGCCAGTAGTATGGGCCTGAGGTACGGCCTGCCAGATACGCAGTATTTT	few	.	TRBJ2-3	TRBV19
CASSLDGLAGLETQYF	TGTGCCAGCAGCTTAGATGGACTAGCGGGGCTGGAGACCCAGTACTTC	once	TRBD2	TRBJ2-5	TRBV7-2
CASSSTPSTDTQYF	TGCGCCAGCAGCTCGACTCCTAGCACAGATACGCAGTATTTT	many	.	TRBJ2-3	TRBV5-1
CASSTHGLIYEQYF	TGTGCCAGCAGCACACACGGGTTGATCTACGAGCAGTACTTC	.	.	TRBJ2-7	TRBV6-6
CASSLIGRNTEAFF	TGTGCCAGCAGCTTGATCGGGAGGAACACTGAAGCTTTCTTT	.	.	TRBJ1-1	TRBV7-9
CASSPGQTINEKLFF	TGTGCCAGCAGCCCCGGACAGACTATTAATGAAAAACTGTTTTTT	.	.	TRBJ1-4	TRBV3-1
CASSELARRDFSSYEQYF	TGTGCCAGCAGTGAATTGGCGCGTAGGGATTTTAGCTCCTACGAGCAGTACTTC	.	.	TRBJ2-7	TRBV6-1
CATSGFRTGEETQYF	TGTGCCACCAGTGGTTTCCGGACAGGGGAAGAGACCCAGTACTTC	.	TRBD1	TRBJ2-5	TRBV24-1
CASSTGFAGGYTF	TGTGCCAGCAGTACAGGGTTCGCAGGTGGCTACACCTTC	few	.	TRBJ1-2	TRBV2
CASSLPRGGGYGYTF	TGTGCCAGCAGTTTACCCAGGGGCGGCGGCTATGGCTACACCTTC	.	.	TRBJ1-2	TRBV28
CASSLDLGTTNEKLFF	TGTGCCAGCAGCTTAGATCTCGGGACAACTAATGAAAAACTGTTTTTT	.	.	TRBJ1-4	TRBV11-2
CASGLGLADGDTQYF	TGTGCTAGTGGTTTGGGACTAGCGGACGGAGATACGCAGTATTTT	.	TRBD2	TRBJ2-3	TRBV12-5
CASSRDLRGGYTF	TGTGCCAGCAGTAGGGACTTACGGGGTGGCTACACCTTC	few	.	TRBJ1-2	TRBV25-1